This TCR beta chain came from a study of CD8+CD57+ T cells in acquired aplastic anemia. Profiles of TCR beta VDJ and CDR3 were generated from a genomic DNA template. Using its own MiXCR run on the reads, TCRdb lists one record per CDR3 protein. The sample has 150,000 to 200,000 distinct CDR3 sequences, 45% to 55% seen once. This clonotype was seen many times. Germline CDR1 SGHTA, CDR2 FQGTGA. J was trimmed by 0 bases and V by 1 base; bases with no gene match: 3. The CDR3 spans 17 residues. CD8+CD57+ cell expansion had been shown by flow cytometry in patients chosen for sequencing. Severe acquired aplastic anemia affected all patients. There was no therapy given to any patient before the blood sampling took place.

The receptor comes from a human donor with aplastic anemia. Source material: sorted CD4+, CD8+, or CD8+CD57+ T cells (not recorded which) from PBMCs. The gene calls are TRBV7-3 and TRBJ2-1; 10 nucleotides agree with TRBD2. CDR3 DNA sequence: TGTGCCAGCAGCTTAATAGCGGGGGGCCGCTCCTACAATGAGCAGTTCTTC. Translating gives CASSLIAGGRSYNEQFF.